The clone carrying this TCR beta chain has a single count. Its target is not known. This record belongs to a study of PD-1 blockade in classical Hodgkin lymphoma. Using immunoSEQ multiplex PCR, the repertoire was profiled, and TCRdb retains in-frame clones only, with some absent. In the table there are about 16,000 clones, roughly 90% of which are singletons. Trimming cost V 6 bases and J 2 bases, with 11 bases left between them. This CDR3 has 13 residues. Per the germline V gene, CDR1 is WSHSY and CDR2 is SAAADI. Study results and limitations: Possibly reflecting disease activity or prior therapy, repertoire differences have causes that remain undefined. Reported baseline diversity: healthy donors highest, relapsed/refractory patients lowest.

Time point here: newly diagnosed, previously untreated cHL patient sample. A comparison was provided by newly diagnosed, untreated classical Hodgkin lymphoma PBMCs. This TCR was sampled from a human donor with classical Hodgkin lymphoma. The sample comprised peripheral blood mononuclear cells (PBMCs). The J gene is TRBJ2-7, the V gene TRBV10-2; no clear D gene. CDR3 coding DNA: TGCGCCAGCAGCGGAGCGTTCCCCTACGAGCAGTACTTC. Encoded protein: CASSGAFPYEQYF.